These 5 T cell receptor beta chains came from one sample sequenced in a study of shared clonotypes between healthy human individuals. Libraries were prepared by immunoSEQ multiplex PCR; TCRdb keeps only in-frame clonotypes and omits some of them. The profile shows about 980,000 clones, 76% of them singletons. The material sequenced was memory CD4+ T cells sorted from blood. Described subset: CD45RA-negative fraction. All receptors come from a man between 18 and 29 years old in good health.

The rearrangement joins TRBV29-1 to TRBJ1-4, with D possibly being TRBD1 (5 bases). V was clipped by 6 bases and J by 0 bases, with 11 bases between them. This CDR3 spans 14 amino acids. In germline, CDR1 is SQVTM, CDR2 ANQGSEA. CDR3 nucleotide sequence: TGCAGCGTCGCCGACAGAGCAACTAATGAAAAACTGTTTTTT. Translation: CSVADRATNEKLFF.

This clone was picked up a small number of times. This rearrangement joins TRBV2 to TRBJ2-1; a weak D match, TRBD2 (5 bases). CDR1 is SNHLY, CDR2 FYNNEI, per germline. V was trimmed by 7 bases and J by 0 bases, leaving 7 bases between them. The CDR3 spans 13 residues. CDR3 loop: CASIEGSYNEQFF. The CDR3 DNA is TGTGCCAGCATTGAGGGCTCCTACAATGAGCAGTTCTTC.

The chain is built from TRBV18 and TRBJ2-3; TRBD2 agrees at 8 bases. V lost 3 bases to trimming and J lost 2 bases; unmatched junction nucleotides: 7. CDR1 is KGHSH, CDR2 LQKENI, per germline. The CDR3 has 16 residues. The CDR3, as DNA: TGTGCCAGCTCACCCTATCGGGGGGGTAACACAGATACGCAGTATTTT. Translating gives CASSPYRGGNTDTQYF.

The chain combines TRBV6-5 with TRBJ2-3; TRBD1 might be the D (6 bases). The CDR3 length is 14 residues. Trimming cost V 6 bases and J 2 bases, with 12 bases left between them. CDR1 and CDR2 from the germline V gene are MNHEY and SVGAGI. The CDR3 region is CASSTGRATDTQYF. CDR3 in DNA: TGTGCCAGCAGCACAGGGCGGGCCACAGATACGCAGTATTTT.

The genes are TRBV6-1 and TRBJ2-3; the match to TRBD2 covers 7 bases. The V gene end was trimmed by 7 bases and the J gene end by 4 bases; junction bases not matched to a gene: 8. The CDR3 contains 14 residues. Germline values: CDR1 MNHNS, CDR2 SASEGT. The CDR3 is CASTSSGLADTQYF. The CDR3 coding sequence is TGTGCCAGCACCTCTAGCGGTCTCGCAGATACGCAGTATTTT.